This passage covers 21 T cell receptor beta chains from one sample sequenced in a study of T cells expressing NK-cell markers. TCRdb re-called the 5' RACE reads; every CDR3 protein appears as one record, without DNA. Found here are a few hundred thousand distinct CDR3 sequences; the top ten clones hold under 6.5%. Sequencing was carried out using blood T cells: a sorted CD56 or NKG2C T cell subset, CD4+ or CD8+ T cells, or bulk PBMC T cells (not recorded which). The receptors derive from a man aged 18 to 69 in good health.

The chain uses TRBV27 and TRBJ2-7. CDR1 is MNHEY, CDR2 SMNVEV, per germline (reference sequence). CDR3 size: 13 residues. Here the CDR3 reads CASSSSGAYEQYF.

V usage is TRBV5-1 and J usage is TRBJ2-2; TCRdb returns TRBD2, unconfirmable since there is no DNA. The length of the CDR3 is 14 residues. Per germline, CDR1 SGHRS and CDR2 YFSETQ. This chain's CDR3 is CASSLTSGAGELFF.

This sequence joins TRBV20-1 and TRBJ1-4; TCRdb's D call of TRBD1 is untestable without DNA. Germline CDR1 is DFQATT and CDR2 is SNEGSKA (reference sequence). CDR3 length: 13 residues. The CDR3 loop is CSARQGLNEKLFF.

V usage is TRBV19 and J usage is TRBJ2-7; there is no DNA to check the TCRdb D call of TRBD1. CDR3 length: 13 amino acids. In germline, CDR1 is LNHDA, CDR2 SQIVND (reference sequence). CDR3 protein: CATQKIGAGEQYF. Complete variable domain (other parts from reference TRBV19 and TRBJ2-7): DGGITQSPKYLFRKEGQNVTLSCEQNLNHDAMYWYRQDPGQGLRLIYYSQIVNDFQKGDIAEGYSVSREKKESFPLTVTSAQKNPTAFYLCATQKIGAGEQYFGPGTRLTVT.

V and J are TRBV20-1 and TRBJ2-7; without DNA, the TCRdb call of TRBD1 cannot be checked. Germline values: CDR1 DFQATT, CDR2 SNEGSKA (reference sequence). The CDR3 runs 13 residues. CDR3 in amino acids: CSASPGPTREQYF.

CDR3 sequence reads: CASSLSVTVNTEAFF. The rearrangement links TRBV7-9 to TRBJ1-1. Per the germline V gene, CDR1 is SEHNR and CDR2 is FQNEAQ (reference sequence). The CDR3 is made up of 15 amino acids.

The chain recombines TRBV12-3 or TRBV12-4 with TRBJ2-1; TCRdb selects TRBD1, and the lack of DNA leaves this call unchecked. The CDR3 totals 14 residues. The CDR3 protein is CASGRGNSYNEQFF.

The chain is built from TRBV6-5 and TRBJ1-1; the D call from TCRdb, TRBD1, cannot be confirmed without DNA. CDR3 length: 17 amino acids. CDR1 and CDR2 (germline): MNHEY, SVGAGI. CDR3: CASSYSMTRVLGTEAFF.

V gene TRBV6-1 combines with J gene TRBJ1-1; without DNA, the TCRdb call of TRBD1 cannot be checked. CDR1 and CDR2 from the germline V gene are MNHNS and SASEGT. The CDR3 is made up of 14 amino acids. CDR3 sequence: CASSTNRGNTEAFF.

The V call is TRBV6-1, the J call TRBJ2-1; TCRdb names TRBD1, which stays unverified in the absence of DNA. The CDR3 length is 16 residues. From germline, CDR1 is MNHNS and CDR2 SASEGT. CDR3 in amino acids: CASSRGGNWARDEQFF.

CDR3: CSARDGTMGYEQYF. The V and J genes are TRBV20-1 and TRBJ2-7; as DNA is missing, the TRBD2 call by TCRdb cannot be tested. This CDR3 spans 14 amino acids. Germline V gene data show CDR1 as DFQATT and CDR2 as SNEGSKA (reference sequence).

The chain employs TRBV7-3 and TRBJ1-2; TCRdb indicates TRBD1, and absent DNA this call remains unverified. Germline V gives CDR1 SGHTA, CDR2 FQGTGA. The CDR3 has 15 amino acids. The chain's CDR3 is CASSITGQGADGYTF.

The chain employs TRBV6-5 and TRBJ2-3; absent DNA, TCRdb's TRBD2 call cannot be checked. Per germline, CDR1 MNHEY and CDR2 SVGAGI. The CDR3 is 12 residues long. CDR3: CASGTGTRFLYF.

The chain employs TRBV15 and TRBJ2-3; no DNA is available, so the TRBD1 call from TCRdb remains unchecked. CDR3 size: 15 residues. Germline V gene lookup returns CDR1 LNHNV and CDR2 YYDKDF (reference sequence). CDR3 amino acids: CATSPGALGTDTQYF.

The chain is built from TRBV27 and TRBJ2-6; TCRdb calls TRBD2, which cannot be checked without DNA. Germline loops: CDR1 MNHEY, CDR2 SMNVEV (reference sequence). The CDR3 contains 19 residues. CDR3 sequence reads: CASSPRPLISFSGANVLTF.

J is TRBJ2-3 and V is TRBV7-9; TCRdb's D call of TRBD1 is untestable without DNA. CDR3 length: 15 amino acids. Germline V CDR1 and CDR2: SEHNR, FQNEAQ (reference sequence). CDR3 sequence: CASSLVRGGTDTQYF.

The V gene is TRBV7-8, the J gene TRBJ1-6; TCRdb lists TRBD1, though no DNA is available to test this call. This CDR3 is built from 17 residues. Germline-derived CDR1 and CDR2 are SGHVS and FQNEAQ. CDR3 region: CASSLATGGVYNSPLHF.

V and J are TRBV19 and TRBJ2-3; TCRdb's assignment of TRBD1 cannot be checked, as there is no DNA. This CDR3 is built from 16 residues. Germline V CDR1 and CDR2: LNHDA, SQIVND (reference sequence). The CDR3 spells CASSNALQRSTDTQYF.

This chain links TRBV6-5 with TRBJ2-7. CDR1 and CDR2 (germline): MNHEY, SVGAGI. The CDR3 has 14 residues. CDR3 protein: CASSYRRQDYEQYF.

The chain recombines TRBV3-1 with TRBJ2-7; TCRdb lists TRBD2, though no DNA is available to test this call. The CDR3 is 13 amino acids. Germline V CDR1 and CDR2: LGHDT, YNNKEL (reference sequence). The CDR3 is CASSRATNSEQYF.

The chain uses TRBV7-6 and TRBJ2-7; TCRdb names TRBD1, which stays unverified in the absence of DNA. The CDR3 has 13 residues. The germline gives CDR1 SGHVS, CDR2 FNYEAQ. CDR3 amino acids: CASTYPGQDEQYF.